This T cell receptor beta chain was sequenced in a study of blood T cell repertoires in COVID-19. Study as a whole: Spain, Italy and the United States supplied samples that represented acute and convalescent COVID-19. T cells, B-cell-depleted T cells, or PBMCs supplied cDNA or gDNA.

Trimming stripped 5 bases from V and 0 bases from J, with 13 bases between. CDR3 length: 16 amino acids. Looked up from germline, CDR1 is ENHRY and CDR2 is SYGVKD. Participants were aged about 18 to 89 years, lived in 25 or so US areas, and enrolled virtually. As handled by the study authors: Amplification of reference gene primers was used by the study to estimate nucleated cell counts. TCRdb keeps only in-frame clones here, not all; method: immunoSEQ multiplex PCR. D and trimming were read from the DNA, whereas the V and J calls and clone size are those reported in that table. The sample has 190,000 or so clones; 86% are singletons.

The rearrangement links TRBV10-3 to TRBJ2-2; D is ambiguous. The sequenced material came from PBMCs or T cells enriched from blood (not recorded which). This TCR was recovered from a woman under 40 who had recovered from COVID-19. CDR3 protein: CAISREVSTNTGELFF. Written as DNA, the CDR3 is TGTGCCATCAGTCGAGAGGTATCGACGAACACCGGGGAGCTGTTTTTT.